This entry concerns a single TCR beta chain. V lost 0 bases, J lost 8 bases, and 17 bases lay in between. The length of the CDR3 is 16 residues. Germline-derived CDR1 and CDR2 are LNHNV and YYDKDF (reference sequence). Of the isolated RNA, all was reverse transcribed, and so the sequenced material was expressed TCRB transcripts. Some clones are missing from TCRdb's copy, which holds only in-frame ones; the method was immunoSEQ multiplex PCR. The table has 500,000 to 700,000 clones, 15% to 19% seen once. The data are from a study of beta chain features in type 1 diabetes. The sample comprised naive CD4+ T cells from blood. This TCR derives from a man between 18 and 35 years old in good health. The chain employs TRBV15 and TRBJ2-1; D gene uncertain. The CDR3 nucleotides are TGTGCCACCAGCAGAGATTTTAGCCTCAACAGCTATGAGCAGTTCTTC. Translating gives CATSRDFSLNSYEQFF.